Each of the 29 T cell receptor beta chains below was sequenced from the same sample in a study of T cells in Graves' hyperthyroidism and ophthalmopathy. Amplification targeted TCR beta CDR3 regions from RNA transcripts. First-round RT-PCR targeting the TCR CDR3 was performed with the HTBI primer set. TCRdb re-called the multiplex PCR reads with MiXCR, one entry per CDR3 protein. This table has around 500,000 distinct CDR3 sequences, around an eighth appearing once. The sample taken for sequencing was blood. Receptors originate from a young woman with Graves' hyperthyroidism.

In its sample, this clonotype was seen many times. The J gene is TRBJ1-4, the V gene TRBV30; TRBD1 is a possible D gene (5 bases). Trimming removed 3 bases at V and 8 bases at J, with 13 bases between. Looked up from germline, CDR1 is GTSNPN and CDR2 is SVGIG (reference sequence). This CDR3 is built from 13 residues. The CDR3 reads CAWRAGFREKLFF. The CDR3 region has the DNA TGTGCCTGGAGGGCAGGGTTTAGAGAAAAACTGTTTTTT.

This clonotype was seen at least ten times. The rearrangement links TRBV6-1 to TRBJ2-7; no firm D call. The CDR3 has 13 residues. The ends were cut back, 6 bases at V and 6 bases at J, with 15 bases in the middle. Germline V gene sequence: CDR1 MNHNS, CDR2 SASEGT. In nucleotides, the CDR3 is TGTGCCAGCAGCCCTTCAGCGCTCGGCGAGCAGTACGTC. Protein product: CASSPSALGEQYV.

This clonotype was detected many times. As DNA, the CDR3 is TGTGCCAGCAGTGAGGTTGCTAACTATGGCTACACCTTC. Amino acid sequence: CASSEVANYGYTF. This sequence joins TRBV2 and TRBJ1-2; D is uncertain. CDR3 length: 13 amino acids. V lost 3 bases, J lost 0 bases, and 5 bases lay in between. Germline lookup yields CDR1 SNHLY and CDR2 FYNNEI.

This clonotype has ten or more counts. This chain connects TRBV11-3 to TRBJ2-1; D is possibly TRBD1 or TRBD2 (6 bases each). This CDR3 has 16 amino acids. Trimming took off 5 bases at V and 4 bases at J, with 18 bases between the two ends. CDR1 and CDR2 from the germline V gene are SGHNT and YENEEA. In DNA, the CDR3 is TGTGCCAGCAGCCCACGTAAGGGGGGCAGGTACAATGAGCAGTTCTTC. This translates into CASSPRKGGRYNEQFF.

This clonotype occurred many times. DNA for the CDR3: TGTGCCAGCACCCCGGGTAGGGGACAGGGCTACGAGCAGTACTTC. It codes for CASTPGRGQGYEQYF. The V gene is TRBV27, the J gene TRBJ2-7; 9 bases map to TRBD1. V was pared by 7 bases and J by 3 bases, with 10 bases of the junction left unmatched. This CDR3 region has 15 residues. The germline CDR1 and CDR2 sequences are MNHEY and SMNVEV (reference sequence).

The sample holds many counts of this clonotype. The rearrangement joins TRBV12-3 or TRBV12-4 to TRBJ1-2, with D perhaps matching TRBD1 (6 bases). Trimming shortened V by 3 bases and J by 4 bases, and 15 bases separated the two germline ends. CDR3 length equals 15 residues. The CDR3 nucleotides are TGTGCCAGCAGTTTGGGGGCAGGAGGTGGCTATGGCTACACCTTC. This gives the protein CASSLGAGGGYGYTF.

The gene calls are TRBV20-1 and TRBJ1-2; a weak D match, TRBD1 (5 bases). There are 12 residues in the CDR3. The germline gives CDR1 DFQATT, CDR2 SNEGSKA (reference sequence). The germline V and J ends were trimmed by 3 bases and 4 bases, with 9 bases remaining between them. CDR3 sequence: CSASPGTYGYTF. The DNA of the CDR3 is TGCAGTGCTAGTCCAGGGACCTATGGCTACACCTTC.

There are many counts of this clonotype. CDR3 protein: CSARRRERSSYNEQFF. The CDR3 nucleotides are TGCAGTGCTAGGAGGAGGGAGCGGAGCTCCTACAATGAGCAGTTCTTC. The chain recombines TRBV20-1 with TRBJ2-1, with D tentatively TRBD2 (6 bases). The germline CDR1 and CDR2 sequences are DFQATT and SNEGSKA (reference sequence). The ends were cut back, 3 bases at V and 0 bases at J, with 15 bases in the middle. CDR3 length: 16 amino acids.

This clonotype has at least ten counts. The rearrangement links TRBV5-1 to TRBJ1-1, with a tentative D call TRBD1 (5 bases). Looked up from germline, CDR1 is SGHRS and CDR2 is YFSETQ. CDR3 length: 13 residues. The ends were cut back, 9 bases at V and 4 bases at J, with 16 bases in the middle. The CDR3 DNA follows: TGCGCCATCAGGGACCAGCAAAGCACTGAAGCTTTCTTT. Amino acids: CAIRDQQSTEAFF.

In this sample, this clonotype turned up many times. The J gene is TRBJ2-1, the V gene TRBV6-2 or TRBV6-3; 11 bases map to TRBD2. Trimming took 10 bases from V and 4 from J; bases not matched to a gene: 9. The CDR3 sequence is 15 residues long. Germline lookup yields CDR1 MNHEY and CDR2 SVGEGT. The CDR3 loop reads CATVEGTSGYNEQFF. CDR3 DNA sequence: TGTGCCACCGTCGAAGGGACTAGCGGATACAATGAGCAGTTCTTC.

The chain has TRBV7-9 and TRBJ2-3, with 14 bases identical to TRBD2. CDR1 and CDR2 (germline): SEHNR, FQNEAQ (reference sequence). The CDR3 totals 19 residues. V shed 5 bases, J shed 1 base, and the junction held 11 bases outside the gene matches. The CDR3 bases are TGTGCCAGCAGCGCCGCCGGGACTAGCGGGAGTCGGGGCACAGATACGCAGTATTTT. This gives the protein CASSAAGTSGSRGTDTQYF.

This clonotype was detected ten times or more. The rearrangement joins TRBV20-1 to TRBJ1-6; D unresolved. This CDR3 has 13 amino acids. V lost 6 bases to trimming and J lost 10 bases, with 16 bases between them. Germline loops: CDR1 DFQATT, CDR2 SNEGSKA (reference sequence). The CDR3 protein is CSALDPISSPLHF. CDR3 nucleotides: TGCAGTGCCCTGGACCCGATTAGCTCACCCCTCCACTTT.

This clonotype occurred many times. The V call is TRBV28, the J call TRBJ1-1, with a weak D call TRBD1 (5 bases). The CDR3 has 15 amino acids. Germline CDR1 MDHEN, CDR2 SYDVKM. Trimming cost V 4 bases and J 11 bases, with 23 bases left between them. The CDR3 reads CASSYPGGGVLQAFF. The DNA for the CDR3 is TGTGCCAGCAGTTACCCTGGGGGAGGGGTTCTCCAGGCTTTCTTT.

Ten or more counts support this clonotype. The genes are TRBV3-1 and TRBJ1-2; D is possibly TRBD1 (5 bases). Germline V gene data show CDR1 as LGHDT and CDR2 as YNNKEL (reference sequence). Trimming removed 0 bases from V and 3 bases from J, with 11 bases in between. CDR3 size: 15 residues. Here the CDR3 reads CASSQEPGRDYGYTF. The CDR3 coding sequence is TGTGCCAGCAGCCAAGAACCAGGGAGGGACTATGGCTACACCTTC.

The V and J genes are TRBV9 and TRBJ1-5; 7 bases match TRBD1. The trim removed 4 bases at V and 2 bases at J, leaving 6 bases unmatched. This CDR3 region has 15 residues. The germline gives CDR1 SGDLS, CDR2 YYNGEE. For the CDR3, the DNA is TGTGCCAGCAGCCCTAGGGGACAGCGCAATCAGCCCCAGCATTTT. Protein: CASSPRGQRNQPQHF.

This clonotype showed up many times. This chain joins TRBV11-2 and TRBJ2-4, with D perhaps matching TRBD2 (5 bases). The CDR3 covers 16 residues. The ends were cut back, 3 bases at V and 2 bases at J, with 14 bases in the middle. In germline, CDR1 is SGHAT, CDR2 FQNNGV. CDR3 residues: CASSFLPERTKNIQYF. In nucleotides, the CDR3 is TGTGCCAGCAGCTTTTTACCCGAGCGGACCAAAAACATTCAGTACTTC.

This clonotype was detected ten times or more. This chain links TRBV2 with TRBJ1-5; TRBD1 is a possible D gene (5 bases). V lost 6 bases and J lost 4, with 16 bases in between. This CDR3 comprises 15 residues. Germline loops: CDR1 SNHLY, CDR2 FYNNEI. The CDR3 DNA is TGTGCCAGCAGGGGGCGGGGACCGTTAAATCAGCCCCAGCATTTT. Translating it yields CASRGRGPLNQPQHF.

This chain joins TRBV7-3 and TRBJ2-7; 14 bases agree with TRBD2. The CDR3 consists of 14 residues. CDR1 SGHTA and CDR2 FQGTGA come from the germline V gene. V was pared by 5 bases and J by 6 bases, with 3 bases of the junction left unmatched. The DNA of the CDR3 is TGTGCCAGCAGCCCAGGGACTAGCGGGAGCGAGCAGTACTTC. Translation: CASSPGTSGSEQYF. The full variable domain, in which reference TRBV7-3 and TRBJ2-7 provide the parts outside the CDR3, is GAGVSQTPSNKVTEKGKYVELRCDPISGHTALYWYRQSLGQGPEFLIYFQGTGAADDSGLPNDRFFAVRPEGSVSTLKIQRTERGDSAVYLCASSPGTSGSEQYFGPGTRLTVT.

CDR3 coding DNA: TGTGCCAGCAGCTTAGTGGTCCGCGAACCTGGAAACACCATATATTTT. It encodes CASSLVVREPGNTIYF. V is TRBV7-8 and J is TRBJ1-3; D uncertain. Per germline, CDR1 SGHVS and CDR2 FQNEAQ. With 1 base removed from V and 2 bases from J, the gap between germline ends came to 12 bases. The CDR3 totals 16 residues.

At least ten counts were recorded for this clonotype. The CDR3 DNA follows: TGTGCCAGCAGTGAGGCGGGAGTAATTAATGAGCAGTTCTTC. Its protein is CASSEAGVINEQFF. The rearrangement uses TRBV2 and TRBJ2-1; 7 bases line up with TRBD2. The CDR3 is 14 residues long. V lost 3 bases to trimming and J lost 7 bases; unmatched junction nucleotides: 6. Looked up from germline, CDR1 is SNHLY and CDR2 is FYNNEI.

This clonotype showed up many times. J is TRBJ1-1 and V is TRBV18; possibly TRBD1 for D (5 bases). Germline CDR1 reads KGHSH; CDR2 reads LQKENI. The CDR3 totals 14 residues. V was pared by 1 base and J by 4 bases, with 10 bases between. CDR3 in amino acids: CASSPRGWGTEAFF. The CDR3, as DNA: TGTGCCAGCTCACCACGGGGGTGGGGCACTGAAGCTTTCTTT.

This clonotype appeared many times. The chain uses TRBV12-3 or TRBV12-4 and TRBJ2-1; 8 positions match TRBD1. This CDR3 spans 15 amino acids. V lost 6 bases and J lost 3; bases outside the gene matches: 7. CDR3 protein: CASSNPGQVYNEQFF. The CDR3 DNA is TGTGCCAGCAGCAACCCGGGACAGGTCTACAATGAGCAGTTCTTC.

The chain combines TRBV12-3 or TRBV12-4 with TRBJ2-7; 9 positions agree with TRBD1. The CDR3 has 14 amino acids. V trimming: 2 bases; J trimming: 6 bases; junction bases outside the gene matches: 5. CDR3 sequence: CASSLTGGESEQYF. The CDR3 bases are TGTGCCAGCAGTTTAACAGGGGGCGAGTCCGAGCAGTACTTC.

This clonotype was seen repeatedly, ten times or more. The CDR3 DNA is TGTGCCAGCAACCCCAGGACTAGCGGGAGTACGCGGAATGAGCAGTTCTTC. This sequence encodes CASNPRTSGSTRNEQFF. The chain carries TRBV11-2 and TRBJ2-1, with TRBD2 matching over 13 bases. CDR1 is SGHAT, CDR2 FQNNGV, per germline. The CDR3 is 17 amino acids. After removal of 7 bases from V and 7 bases from J, the junction contained 13 bases not matched to a gene.

This clonotype has only a few counts. The chain carries TRBV30 and TRBJ1-1; D uncertain. This CDR3 contains 11 residues. Germline CDR1 reads GTSNPN; CDR2 reads SVGIG (reference sequence). The V and J ends lost 0 bases and 10 bases respectively, with 9 bases between them. Here the CDR3 DNA reads TGTGCCTGGAGTGTAGACCTCGGAGCTTTCTTT. This gives the protein CAWSVDLGAFF.

Only a few counts were recorded for this clonotype. V and J are TRBV12-3 or TRBV12-4 and TRBJ2-2, with 9 bases aligning to TRBD1. CDR3 length: 15 residues. V shed 4 bases and J 4 bases; nucleotides not matched to a gene: 4. The CDR3 region is CASSSGQGITGELFF. Here the CDR3 DNA reads TGTGCCAGCAGTTCGGGACAGGGCATCACCGGGGAGCTGTTTTTT.

This clonotype has a handful of counts. The chain employs TRBV19 and TRBJ1-2; 8 nucleotides align to TRBD1. J was trimmed by 4 bases and V by 6 bases; bases with no gene match: 7. The CDR3 contains 14 residues. Germline CDR1 and CDR2: LNHDA and SQIVND (reference sequence). CDR3 nucleotides: TGTGCCAGTAGAGCTGGACAGGGCCCCTATGGCTACACCTTC. Protein product: CASRAGQGPYGYTF.

The rearrangement links TRBV5-1 to TRBJ2-1, with 8 bases lining up with TRBD2. The junction had 9 bases not matched to a gene; V was cut back by 5 bases and J by 5 bases. CDR3 length: 15 amino acids. CDR1 and CDR2 (germline): SGHRS, YFSETQ. CDR3 amino acids: CASSGWREADNEQFF. As DNA, the CDR3 is TGCGCCAGCAGTGGCTGGCGGGAGGCAGACAATGAGCAGTTCTTC.

This clonotype showed up many times. The chain joins TRBV2 to TRBJ1-6; D ambiguous. Germline values: CDR1 SNHLY, CDR2 FYNNEI. This CDR3 contains 11 residues. V was pared by 0 bases and J by 11 bases, with 2 bases between. For the CDR3, the DNA is TGTGCCAGCAGTGAAGCTACACCCCTCCACTTT. It codes for CASSEATPLHF.